This T cell receptor (beta chain) was obtained from a study of cytomegalovirus exposure and HLA in healthy donors. This CDR3 region has 13 residues. Germline V gene sequence: CDR1 MDHEN, CDR2 SYDVKM. V shed 3 bases and J shed 8 bases, with 13 bases lying between them. The PCR was carried out with 60 Vbeta primers and 13 Jbeta primers. Profiled with immunoSEQ multiplex PCR; TCRdb holds only in-frame clones, not every one. This table holds 150,000 to 200,000 clones, about 75% found once. There are a few counts of this clone. This receptor was obtained from a woman aged 40 to 49 in good health and CMV-seropositive. V gene TRBV28 combines with J gene TRBJ1-2; D is uncertain. Sequenced input: PBMCs. CDR3 in amino acids: CASSFERLGGYTF. For the CDR3, the DNA is TGTGCCAGCAGTTTCGAGCGTCTTGGGGGCTACACCTTC.